The 16 T cell receptor beta chains in this list originate from one sample, sequenced in a study of T cell repertoires in cytomegalovirus infection. TCRdb processed the reads anew with MiXCR; each CDR3 protein has one entry. The table records around 530,000 distinct CDR3 sequences, 26% of them present only once. The material sequenced was PBMCs. The receptors were gathered from a human donor in good health (CMV status not recorded). Some clones in this sample may be carry-over from other donors' samples.

This clonotype was observed at least ten times. The CDR3, as DNA: TGTGCCAGCAGCGTTAGCCCACCCGGGACTAGCGTCCTCTACGAGCAGTACTTC. Residues: CASSVSPPGTSVLYEQYF. The V and J genes are TRBV7-2 and TRBJ2-7, with 10 bases lining up with TRBD2. J gave up 3 bases and V 5 bases, and 16 bases lay outside the gene matches. The V gene's germline CDR1 is SGHTA and CDR2 FQGNSA. The CDR3 is 18 amino acids.

This rearrangement joins TRBV6-6 to TRBJ1-1; TRBD1 matches at 7 bases. V lost 2 bases, J lost 4 bases, and 4 bases stayed unmatched. This CDR3 is built from 14 residues. Germline V CDR1 and CDR2: MNHNY, SVGAGI (reference sequence). CDR3 sequence (DNA): TGTGCCAGCAGTTACGGGGACAGAGGCACTGAAGCTTTCTTT. This gives the protein CASSYGDRGTEAFF.

The chain uses TRBV6-1 and TRBJ2-2; D gene ambiguous. The CDR3 totals 18 residues. V lost 1 base and J 4 bases, leaving 19 bases between the germline ends. CDR1 MNHNS and CDR2 SASEGT come from the germline V gene. This CDR3 reads CASSEGALRIWGTGELFF. CDR3 bases: TGTGCCAGCAGTGAAGGAGCCTTACGGATTTGGGGCACCGGGGAGCTGTTTTTT.

V and J are TRBV11-2 and TRBJ2-1; 8 positions match TRBD2. Unmatched junction bases numbered 10, after V lost 3 bases and J lost 6 bases. Germline lookup yields CDR1 SGHAT and CDR2 FQNNGV. The CDR3 covers 16 residues. CDR3 coding DNA: TGTGCCAGCAGCTTTCTGCGGGAGGAAAGGACCAATGAGCAGTTCTTC. It encodes CASSFLREERTNEQFF.

This clonotype was counted many times. The chain recombines TRBV7-2 with TRBJ1-5; D is unresolved. Germline V lookup: CDR1 SGHTA, CDR2 FQGNSA. This CDR3 comprises 13 residues. V was clipped by 1 base and J by 12 bases, with 13 bases between them. The CDR3 spells CASSLDGQTLQHF. The CDR3 region has the DNA TGTGCCAGCAGCTTAGACGGCCAGACCCTCCAGCATTTT.

The chain uses TRBV5-1 and TRBJ1-1; weak D call: TRBD1 (5 bases). CDR3 length equals 13 residues. Germline V lookup: CDR1 SGHRS, CDR2 YFSETQ. V shed 3 bases and J shed 7 bases, with 13 bases lying between them. The CDR3 sequence is CASSWGLRREAFF. The CDR3 DNA reads TGCGCCAGCAGCTGGGGGTTGAGACGTGAAGCTTTCTTT.

Many counts were recorded for this clonotype. The chain carries TRBV7-2 and TRBJ2-1; 7 bases map to TRBD2. Germline CDR1 SGHTA, CDR2 FQGNSA. This CDR3 has 15 amino acids. V lost 5 bases to trimming and J lost 6 bases; unmatched junction nucleotides: 10. The CDR3 loop reads CASSKSRDYLNEQFF. CDR3 DNA sequence: TGTGCCAGCAGCAAATCCCGGGACTACCTCAATGAGCAGTTCTTC.

This clonotype occurred a few times. The chain employs TRBV6-5 and TRBJ2-1; TRBD2 aligns across 9 bases. V was pared by 0 bases and J by 4 bases, with 13 bases of the junction left unmatched. CDR3 size: 19 residues. CDR1 MNHEY and CDR2 SVGAGI come from the germline V gene. This CDR3 reads CASSYSQPGTSHLYNEQFF. Here the CDR3 DNA reads TGTGCCAGCAGTTACTCGCAGCCCGGGACTAGCCACCTGTACAATGAGCAGTTCTTC.

The rearrangement uses TRBV7-2 and TRBJ2-2; possible D gene TRBD2, 5 bases. The CDR3 loop spans 19 amino acids. Germline V gives CDR1 SGHTA, CDR2 FQGNSA. Trimming took off 2 bases at V and 4 bases at J, with 23 bases between the two ends. The CDR3 sequence: CASSLPHLPGGRVTGELFF. In DNA form, the CDR3 reads TGTGCCAGCAGCTTACCCCACCTGCCCGGAGGTAGGGTCACCGGGGAGCTGTTTTTT.

The chain carries TRBV7-6 and TRBJ2-1; D may be TRBD1 or TRBD2 (5 bases each). From germline, CDR1 is SGHVS and CDR2 FNYEAQ. V was clipped by 5 bases and J by 8 bases, with 13 bases between them. CDR3 length: 13 amino acids. Here the CDR3 DNA reads TGTGCCAGCAGCCCTGTGAGGGGACATGAGCAGTTCTTC. It codes for CASSPVRGHEQFF.

This clonotype has more than one count but fewer than ten. V is TRBV27 and J is TRBJ2-7, with D possibly being TRBD1 (6 bases). Per germline, CDR1 MNHEY and CDR2 SMNVEV (reference sequence). The CDR3 is made up of 14 amino acids. Trimming pared 2 bases from V and 4 bases from J, leaving 12 bases between. The CDR3 spells CASSLAGDRYEQYF. The DNA of the CDR3 is TGTGCCAGCAGTTTAGCAGGGGACCGATACGAGCAGTACTTC.

This clonotype came up once. The chain employs TRBV4-3 and TRBJ2-2; no definite D call. Trimming cost V 4 bases and J 4 bases, with 13 bases left between them. CDR1 is LGHNA, CDR2 YSLEER, per germline. The CDR3 totals 15 residues. The CDR3 protein is CASSPRSETTGELFF. CDR3 DNA: TGCGCCAGCAGCCCACGGTCTGAAACCACCGGGGAGCTGTTTTTT.

The V call is TRBV4-3, the J call TRBJ1-5, with a tentative D call TRBD1 (6 bases). Germline V gene lookup returns CDR1 LGHNA and CDR2 YSLEER. Trimming took 0 bases from V and 4 from J, leaving 10 bases between them. This CDR3 comprises 15 residues. CDR3 loop: CASSQEPGANQPQHF. Here the CDR3 DNA reads TGCGCCAGCAGCCAAGAACCGGGGGCTAATCAGCCCCAGCATTTT.

This clonotype was seen many times. V is TRBV11-2 and J is TRBJ2-7; 7 bases map to TRBD2. This CDR3 is built from 17 residues. Trimming at V came to 4 bases and at J to 5 bases, leaving 17 bases not matched to a gene. The germline CDR1 and CDR2 sequences are SGHAT and FQNNGV. The DNA for the CDR3 is TGTGCCAGCAGCTCAGGCGTTTCGGAGCGGGATGACAACGAGCAGTACGTC. It translates to CASSSGVSERDDNEQYV.

This chain joins TRBV12-3 or TRBV12-4 and TRBJ1-1; TRBD1 is a possible D gene (6 bases). The V end lost 3 bases, the J end lost 7 bases, and 12 bases lay between the germline ends. There are 13 residues in the CDR3. CDR3 DNA: TGTGCCAGCAGTTTTAGTGCAGGGGTTGAAGCTTTCTTT. The encoded protein is CASSFSAGVEAFF.

The chain links TRBV19 to TRBJ2-5, with unresolved D. V was pared by 1 base and J by 3 bases, with 9 bases between. The CDR3 length is 14 residues. Per germline, CDR1 LNHDA and CDR2 SQIVND (reference sequence). The CDR3 reads CASSIGAFKETQYF. The CDR3 bases are TGTGCCAGTAGTATAGGGGCCTTTAAAGAGACCCAGTACTTC.